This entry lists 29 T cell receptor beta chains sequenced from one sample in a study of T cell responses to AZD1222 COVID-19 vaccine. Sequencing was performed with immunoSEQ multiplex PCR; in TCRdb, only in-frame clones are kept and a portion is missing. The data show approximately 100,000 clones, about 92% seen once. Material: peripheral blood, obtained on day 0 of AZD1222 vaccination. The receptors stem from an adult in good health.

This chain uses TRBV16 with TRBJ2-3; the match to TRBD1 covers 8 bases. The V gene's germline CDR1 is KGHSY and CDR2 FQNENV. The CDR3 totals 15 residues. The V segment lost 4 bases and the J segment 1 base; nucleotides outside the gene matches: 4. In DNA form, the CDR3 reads TGTGCCAGCAGCCCGGCGGGACAGGGCACAGATACGCAGTATTTT. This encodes CASSPAGQGTDTQYF.

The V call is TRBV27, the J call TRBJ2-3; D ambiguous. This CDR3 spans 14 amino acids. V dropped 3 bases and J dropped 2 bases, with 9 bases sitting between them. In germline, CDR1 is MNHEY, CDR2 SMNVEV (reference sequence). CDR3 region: CASSFAGPTDTQYF. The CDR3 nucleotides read TGTGCCAGCAGTTTCGCAGGACCCACAGATACGCAGTATTTT.

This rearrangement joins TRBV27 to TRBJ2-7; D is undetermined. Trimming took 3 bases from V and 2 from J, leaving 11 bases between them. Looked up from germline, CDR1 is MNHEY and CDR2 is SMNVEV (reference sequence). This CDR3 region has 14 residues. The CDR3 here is CASSFNPAPYEQYF. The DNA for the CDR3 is TGTGCCAGCAGTTTCAATCCAGCGCCCTACGAGCAGTACTTC.

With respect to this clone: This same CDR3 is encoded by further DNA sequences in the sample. The CDR3 loop reads CASSLSGQGNSPLHF. Here the CDR3 DNA reads TGTGCCAGCAGTTTATCGGGACAGGGGAATTCACCCCTCCACTTT. V usage is TRBV27 and J usage is TRBJ1-6, with TRBD1 matching 10 bases. V dropped 0 bases and J dropped 7; count of bases not matched to a gene: 0. The germline V gene has CDR1 MNHEY and CDR2 SMNVEV (reference sequence). The CDR3 covers 15 residues.

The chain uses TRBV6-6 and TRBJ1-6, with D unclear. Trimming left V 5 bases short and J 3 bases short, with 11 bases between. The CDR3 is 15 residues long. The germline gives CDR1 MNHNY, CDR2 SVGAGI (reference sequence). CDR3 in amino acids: CASSTRSSYNSPLHF. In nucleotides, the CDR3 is TGTGCCAGCAGTACTCGGAGCAGCTATAATTCACCCCTCCACTTT.

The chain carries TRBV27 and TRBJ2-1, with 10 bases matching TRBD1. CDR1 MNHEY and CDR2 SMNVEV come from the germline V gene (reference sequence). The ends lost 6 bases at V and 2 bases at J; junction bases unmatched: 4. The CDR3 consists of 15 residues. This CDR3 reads CASSRDRGTYNEQFF. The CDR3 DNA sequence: TGTGCCAGCAGCCGGGACAGGGGAACCTACAATGAGCAGTTCTTC.

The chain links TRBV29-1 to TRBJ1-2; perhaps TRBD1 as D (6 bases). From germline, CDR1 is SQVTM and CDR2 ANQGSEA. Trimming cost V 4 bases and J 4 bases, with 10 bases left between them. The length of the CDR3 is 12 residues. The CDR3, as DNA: TGCAGCGTTGGACAGGTTCTCTATGGCTACACCTTC. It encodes CSVGQVLYGYTF.

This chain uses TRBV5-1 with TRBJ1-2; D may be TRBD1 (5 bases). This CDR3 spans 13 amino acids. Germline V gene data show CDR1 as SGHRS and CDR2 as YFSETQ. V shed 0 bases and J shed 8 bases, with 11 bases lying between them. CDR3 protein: CASSLGQGGGYTF. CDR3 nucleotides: TGCGCCAGCAGCTTGGGCCAGGGCGGCGGCTACACCTTC.

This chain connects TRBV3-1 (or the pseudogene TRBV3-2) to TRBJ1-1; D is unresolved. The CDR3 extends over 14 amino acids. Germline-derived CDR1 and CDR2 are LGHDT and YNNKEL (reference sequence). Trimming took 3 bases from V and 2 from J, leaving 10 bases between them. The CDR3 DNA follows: TGTGCCAGCAGCCACCGCGGTCCTAACACTGAAGCTTTCTTT. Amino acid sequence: CASSHRGPNTEAFF.

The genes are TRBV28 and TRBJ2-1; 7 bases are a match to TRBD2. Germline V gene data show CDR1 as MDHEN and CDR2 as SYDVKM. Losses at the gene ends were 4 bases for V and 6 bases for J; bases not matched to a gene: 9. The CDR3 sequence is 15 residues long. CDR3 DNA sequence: TGTGCCAGCAGTTCATCAGGGACTACCTCCAATGAGCAGTTCTTC. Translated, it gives CASSSSGTTSNEQFF.

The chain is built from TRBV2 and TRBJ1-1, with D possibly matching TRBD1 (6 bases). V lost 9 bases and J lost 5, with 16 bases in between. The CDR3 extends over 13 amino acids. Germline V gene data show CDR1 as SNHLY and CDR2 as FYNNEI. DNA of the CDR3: TGTGCCAGAAACGCGGGGGCGCGGACTGAAGCTTTCTTT. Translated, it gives CARNAGARTEAFF. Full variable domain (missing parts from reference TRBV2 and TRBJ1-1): EPEVTQTPSHQVTQMGQEVILRCVPISNHLYFYWYRQILGQKVEFLVSFYNNEISEKSEIFDDQFSVERPDGSNFTLKIRSTKLEDSAMYFCARNAGARTEAFFGQGTRLTVV.

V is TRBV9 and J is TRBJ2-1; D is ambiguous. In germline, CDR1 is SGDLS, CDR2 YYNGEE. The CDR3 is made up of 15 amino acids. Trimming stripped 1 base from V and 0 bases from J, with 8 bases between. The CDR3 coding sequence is TGTGCCAGCAGCGTAAAAGAGAACTCCTACAATGAGCAGTTCTTC. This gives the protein CASSVKENSYNEQFF.

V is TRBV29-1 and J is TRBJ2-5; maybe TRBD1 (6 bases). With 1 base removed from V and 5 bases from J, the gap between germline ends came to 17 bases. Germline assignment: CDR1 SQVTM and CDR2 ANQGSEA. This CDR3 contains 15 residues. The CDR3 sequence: CSVEALQGTGETQYF. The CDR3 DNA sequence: TGCAGCGTTGAAGCCCTACAGGGAACAGGGGAGACCCAGTACTTC.

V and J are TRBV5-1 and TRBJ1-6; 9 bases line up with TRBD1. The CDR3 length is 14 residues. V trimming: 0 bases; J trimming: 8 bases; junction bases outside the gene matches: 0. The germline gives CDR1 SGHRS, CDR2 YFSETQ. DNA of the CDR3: TGCGCCAGCAGCTTGGGGACAGGGGATTCACCCCTCCACTTT. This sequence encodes CASSLGTGDSPLHF.

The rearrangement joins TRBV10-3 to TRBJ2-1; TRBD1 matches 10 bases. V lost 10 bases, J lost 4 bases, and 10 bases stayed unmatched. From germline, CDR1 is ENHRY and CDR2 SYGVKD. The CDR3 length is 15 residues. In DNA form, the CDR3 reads TGTGCCACCGGTTTAGGACAGGGGGAATACAATGAGCAGTTCTTC. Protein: CATGLGQGEYNEQFF.

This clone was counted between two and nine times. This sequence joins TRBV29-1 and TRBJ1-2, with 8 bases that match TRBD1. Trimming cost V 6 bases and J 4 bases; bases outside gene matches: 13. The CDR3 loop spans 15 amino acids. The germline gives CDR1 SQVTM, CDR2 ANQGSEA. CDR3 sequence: CSVDRGQPHGYGYTF. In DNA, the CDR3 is TGCAGCGTCGACAGGGGTCAGCCCCATGGCTATGGCTACACCTTC.

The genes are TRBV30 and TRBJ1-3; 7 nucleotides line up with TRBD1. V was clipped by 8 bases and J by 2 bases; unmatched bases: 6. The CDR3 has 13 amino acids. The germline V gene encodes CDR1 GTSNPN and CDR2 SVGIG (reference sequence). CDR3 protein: CARQGEAGNTIYF. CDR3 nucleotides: TGTGCCAGACAGGGAGAGGCTGGAAACACCATATATTTT.

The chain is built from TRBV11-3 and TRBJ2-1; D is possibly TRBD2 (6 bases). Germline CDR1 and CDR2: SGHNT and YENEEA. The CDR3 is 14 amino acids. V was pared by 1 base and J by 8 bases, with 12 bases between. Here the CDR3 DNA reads TGTGCCAGCAGCTTAGTTCTGTCGGGAGATGAGCAGTTCTTC. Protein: CASSLVLSGDEQFF.

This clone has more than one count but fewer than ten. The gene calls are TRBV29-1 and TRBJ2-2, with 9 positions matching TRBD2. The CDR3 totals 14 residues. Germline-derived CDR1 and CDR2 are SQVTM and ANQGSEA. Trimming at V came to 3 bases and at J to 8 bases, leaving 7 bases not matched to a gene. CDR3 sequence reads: CSVELVAGEGELFF. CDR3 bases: TGCAGCGTTGAGTTAGTAGCGGGGGAGGGGGAGCTGTTTTTT.

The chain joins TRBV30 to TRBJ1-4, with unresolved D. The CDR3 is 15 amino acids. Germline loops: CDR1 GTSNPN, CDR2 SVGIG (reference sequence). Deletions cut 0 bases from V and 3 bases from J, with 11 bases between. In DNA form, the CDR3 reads TGTGCCTGGAGTGTATTTGGGATAGCTAATGAAAAACTGTTTTTT. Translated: CAWSVFGIANEKLFF.

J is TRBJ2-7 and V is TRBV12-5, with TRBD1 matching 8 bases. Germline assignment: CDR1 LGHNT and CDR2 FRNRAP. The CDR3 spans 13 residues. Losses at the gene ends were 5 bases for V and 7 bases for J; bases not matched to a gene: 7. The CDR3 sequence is CASGQTGAGEQYF. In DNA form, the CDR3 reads TGTGCTAGTGGTCAGACAGGGGCGGGTGAGCAGTACTTC.

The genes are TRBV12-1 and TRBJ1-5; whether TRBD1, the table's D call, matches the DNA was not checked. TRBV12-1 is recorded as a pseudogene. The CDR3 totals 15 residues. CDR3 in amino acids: CASSFTINVNQPQHF. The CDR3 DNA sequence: TGTGCCAGCAGCTTTACAATAAATGTTAATCAGCCCCAGCATTTT.

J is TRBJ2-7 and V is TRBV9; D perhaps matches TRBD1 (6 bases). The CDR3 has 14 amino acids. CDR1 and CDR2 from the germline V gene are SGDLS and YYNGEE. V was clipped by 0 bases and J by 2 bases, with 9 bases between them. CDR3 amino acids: CASSVEGGPYEQYF. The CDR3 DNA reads TGTGCCAGCAGCGTAGAAGGGGGTCCCTACGAGCAGTACTTC.

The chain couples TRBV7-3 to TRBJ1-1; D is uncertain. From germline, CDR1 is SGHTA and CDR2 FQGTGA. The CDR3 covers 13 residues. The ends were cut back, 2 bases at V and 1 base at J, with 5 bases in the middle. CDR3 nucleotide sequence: TGTGCCAGCAGCTTAGGGCAGAACACTGAAGCTTTCTTT. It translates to CASSLGQNTEAFF.

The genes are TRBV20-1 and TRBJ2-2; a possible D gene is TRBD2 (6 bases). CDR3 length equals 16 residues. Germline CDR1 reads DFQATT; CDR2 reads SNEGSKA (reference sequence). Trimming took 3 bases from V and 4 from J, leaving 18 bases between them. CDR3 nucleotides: TGCAGTGCTAGTCCCTCCCCGGGACTTGTCACCGGGGAGCTGTTTTTT. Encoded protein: CSASPSPGLVTGELFF.

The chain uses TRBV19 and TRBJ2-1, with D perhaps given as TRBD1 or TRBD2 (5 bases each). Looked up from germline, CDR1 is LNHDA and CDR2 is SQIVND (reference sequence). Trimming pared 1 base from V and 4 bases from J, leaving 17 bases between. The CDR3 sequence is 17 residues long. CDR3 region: CASSIGGSKRHYNEQFF. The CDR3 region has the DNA TGTGCCAGTAGTATAGGGGGGTCGAAGCGGCATTACAATGAGCAGTTCTTC.

CDR3 region: CASSLPGSGTQYF. The CDR3 DNA is TGTGCCAGCAGTTTACCAGGGAGCGGTACGCAGTATTTT. J is TRBJ2-3 and V is TRBV6-6, with D perhaps being TRBD1 or TRBD2 (5 bases each). The CDR3 runs to 13 residues. Trimming removed 4 bases at V and 8 bases at J, with 13 bases between. Germline CDR1 reads MNHNY; CDR2 reads SVGAGI (reference sequence).

The DNA of the CDR3 is TGTGCCAGCAGCTTCTCTCGGACCATCCCGTGGGGCTACACCTTC. Its translation is CASSFSRTIPWGYTF. The chain uses TRBV6-2 or TRBV6-3 and TRBJ1-2; no clear D gene. This CDR3 region has 15 residues. The V end was cut by 6 bases, the J end by 8 bases, with 22 bases between. Per the germline V gene, CDR1 is MNHEY and CDR2 is SVGEGT.

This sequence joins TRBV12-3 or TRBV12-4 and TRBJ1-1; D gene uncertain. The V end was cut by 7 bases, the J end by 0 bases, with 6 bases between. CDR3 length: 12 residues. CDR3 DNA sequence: TGTGCCAGCAATAATTTGAACACTGAAGCTTTCTTT. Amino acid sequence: CASNNLNTEAFF.